The 20 T cell receptor beta chains presented below share a single source sample, sequenced in a study of spatial heterogeneity in lung cancer. TCRdb fed the 5' RACE reads into MiXCR, producing one record per CDR3 protein. The sample yields about 52,000 distinct CDR3 sequences, around 7% seen once. The time point is: blood at routine non-recurrence follow-up after resection. Tumor, nontumor lung or frozen PBMC supplied whole RNA that was sequenced unsorted. Sequencing used PBMCs, obtained at follow-up. These receptors came from a female donor with early-stage non-small cell lung cancer.

This clonotype was seen ten or more times. The rearrangement joins TRBV20-1 to TRBJ2-2; a weak D match, TRBD2 (6 bases). This CDR3 is 13 amino acids long. CDR1 and CDR2 (germline): DFQATT, SNEGSKA (reference sequence). CDR3 sequence: CSHAGKNTGELFF. The CDR3 DNA follows: TGCAGCCACGCGGGGAAGAACACCGGGGAGCTGTTTTTT.

A few counts support this clonotype. The chain combines TRBV6-2 or TRBV6-3 with TRBJ2-1, with 10 bases lining up with TRBD2. CDR3 length: 17 amino acids. Germline CDR1 and CDR2: MNHEY and SVGEGT. After removal of 2 bases from V and 4 bases from J, the junction contained 8 bases not matched to a gene. The DNA of the CDR3 is TGTGCCAGCAGTTACGGTATGGTAGCGGGGGGATACAATGAGCAGTTCTTC. It translates to CASSYGMVAGGYNEQFF.

A few counts support this clonotype. The chain combines TRBV27 with TRBJ2-2, with D perhaps matching TRBD2 (5 bases). The CDR3 sequence is 12 residues long. Germline V CDR1 and CDR2: MNHEY, SMNVEV (reference sequence). Trimming shortened V by 6 bases and J by 6 bases, and 8 bases separated the two germline ends. The CDR3 protein is CASRQLAGELFF. The CDR3 region has the DNA TGTGCCAGCAGGCAACTAGCCGGGGAGCTGTTTTTT.

There are a few counts of this clonotype. The rearrangement links TRBV15 to TRBJ2-3; TRBD1 agrees at 10 bases. Germline V lookup: CDR1 LNHNV, CDR2 YYDKDF (reference sequence). The CDR3 is 14 amino acids. The V segment lost 6 bases and the J segment 5 bases; nucleotides outside the gene matches: 5. The CDR3 loop reads CATRPRDRGDTQYF. CDR3 sequence (DNA): TGTGCCACCAGGCCCCGGGACAGGGGAGATACGCAGTATTTT.

The V call is TRBV20-1, the J call TRBJ2-4, with D possibly TRBD2 on 7 matching bases. The germline V gene encodes CDR1 DFQATT and CDR2 SNEGSKA (reference sequence). Trimming stripped 6 bases from V and 7 bases from J, with 16 bases between. The CDR3 is 13 residues long. Here the CDR3 DNA reads TGCAGTGCCAAGGGGGGGCTAGCCAACATTCAGTACTTC. It is translated as CSAKGGLANIQYF.

This clonotype was observed a few times. The V and J genes are TRBV6-6 and TRBJ2-5; D remains unclear. Trimming cost V 2 bases and J 6 bases, with 4 bases left between them. This CDR3 has 11 amino acids. Germline assignment: CDR1 MNHNY and CDR2 SVGAGI (reference sequence). The CDR3 is CASSYSQTQYF. In nucleotides, the CDR3 is TGTGCCAGCAGTTACAGCCAGACCCAGTACTTC.

This clonotype was detected only a few times. The chain recombines TRBV29-1 with TRBJ2-3; D not resolved. The ends were cut back, 4 bases at V and 2 bases at J, with 7 bases in the middle. There are 12 residues in the CDR3. Germline CDR1 SQVTM, CDR2 ANQGSEA. The CDR3, as DNA: TGCAGCGTTGTCCTTTACACAGATACGCAGTATTTT. It codes for CSVVLYTDTQYF.

This clonotype occurred many times. For the CDR3, the DNA is TGTGCCAGCATGGGAGGCCTCCGGGGCGCAGATACGCAGTATTTT. Translation gives CASMGGLRGADTQYF. The chain joins TRBV6-2 or TRBV6-3 to TRBJ2-3, with D possibly TRBD2 on 6 matching bases. This CDR3 comprises 15 residues. Trimming removed 7 bases at V and 4 bases at J, with 18 bases between. From germline, CDR1 is MNHEY and CDR2 SVGEGT.

This clonotype has only a few counts. The chain uses TRBV20-1 and TRBJ1-6, with 8 bases matching TRBD1. With V trimmed by 2 bases and J by 13 bases, 13 bases remained unmatched. Germline V lookup: CDR1 DFQATT, CDR2 SNEGSKA (reference sequence). This CDR3 is built from 15 residues. The CDR3 reads CSARSPGQAITPLHF. The CDR3 DNA reads TGCAGTGCTAGATCCCCGGGACAGGCAATCACGCCCCTCCACTTT.

V is TRBV6-1 and J is TRBJ2-1, with D tentatively TRBD2 (7 bases). Germline V gives CDR1 MNHNS, CDR2 SASEGT. The V end lost 5 bases, the J end lost 8 bases, and 19 bases lay between the germline ends. There are 15 residues in the CDR3. CDR3 sequence: CASSPSKGGAYEQFF. CDR3 DNA: TGTGCCAGCAGTCCCTCGAAGGGGGGGGCCTATGAGCAGTTCTTC.

This clonotype was seen at least ten times. The chain employs TRBV7-2 and TRBJ1-1; D might be TRBD1 (6 bases). Germline lookup yields CDR1 SGHTA and CDR2 FQGNSA. This CDR3 spans 15 amino acids. The ends were cut back, 4 bases at V and 2 bases at J, with 14 bases in the middle. The DNA of the CDR3 is TGTGCCAGCAGCTCCCTTCAAGGGGGAAACACTGAAGCTTTCTTT. Protein product: CASSSLQGGNTEAFF. Full variable domain (missing parts from reference TRBV7-2 and TRBJ1-1): GAGVSQSPSNKVTEKGKDVELRCDPISGHTALYWYRQSLGQGLEFLIYFQGNSAPDKSGLPSDRFSAERTGGSVSTLTIQRTQQEDSAVYLCASSSLQGGNTEAFFGQGTRLTVV.

This clonotype was observed at least ten times. V usage is TRBV6-2 or TRBV6-3 and J usage is TRBJ1-1; maybe TRBD1 (6 bases). Germline V gene lookup returns CDR1 MNHEY and CDR2 SVGEGT. V was shortened by 5 bases and J by 4 bases, with 11 bases between the two germline ends. The CDR3 spans 13 residues. CDR3 DNA: TGTGCCAGCAGTGTACAGGGAGGCACTGAAGCTTTCTTT. Translating it yields CASSVQGGTEAFF.

The sample holds many counts of this clonotype. The rearrangement links TRBV11-2 to TRBJ1-3; 7 positions match TRBD1. From germline, CDR1 is SGHAT and CDR2 FQNNGV. Germline trimming cut 0 bases from V and 2 bases from J; bases unmatched to any gene: 7. The CDR3 consists of 17 residues. CDR3 amino acids: CASSLEAGQLTGNTIYF. The DNA of the CDR3 is TGTGCCAGCAGCTTAGAGGCGGGACAGCTAACTGGAAACACCATATATTTT.

The chain combines TRBV5-1 with TRBJ1-1, with D perhaps TRBD1 (6 bases). V gave up 0 bases and J gave up 0 bases, with 9 bases separating them. Germline V gene sequence: CDR1 SGHRS, CDR2 YFSETQ. The CDR3 sequence is 15 residues long. The CDR3 DNA reads TGCGCCAGCAGCTTGGTTACAGGGCTGAACACTGAAGCTTTCTTT. This gives the protein CASSLVTGLNTEAFF.

This clonotype was found a few times. The rearrangement joins TRBV27 to TRBJ2-3; a possible D gene is TRBD1 (6 bases). Germline lookup yields CDR1 MNHEY and CDR2 SMNVEV (reference sequence). This CDR3 is built from 15 residues. V was trimmed by 8 bases and J by 11 bases, leaving 26 bases between them. The DNA for the CDR3 is TGTGCCAGCGAACAGGTTGGACAGCTACCCCAGAAGCAGTATTTT. This translates into CASEQVGQLPQKQYF.

This clonotype was detected a few times. This sequence joins TRBV23-1 and TRBJ2-1, with 7 positions matching TRBD2. TRBV23-1 is placed among ORFs of uncertain function. The J segment lost 10 bases and the V segment lost 5 bases, leaving 5 bases of the junction unmatched. The CDR3 is 12 residues long. The CDR3: CASSKGLGEQFF. CDR3 bases: TGCGCCAGCAGTAAAGGACTAGGGGAGCAGTTCTTC.

This clonotype was recorded many times. This rearrangement joins TRBV10-2 to TRBJ2-3; TRBD2 might be the D (6 bases). V was cut by 2 bases and J by 4 bases, with 10 bases left in between. There are 14 residues in the CDR3. Germline CDR1 and CDR2: WSHSY and SAAADI. CDR3 DNA: TGCGCCAGCAGTGAGAACTCGGGGGCAGATACGCAGTATTTT. Encoded protein: CASSENSGADTQYF.

In its sample, this clonotype was seen many times. V gene TRBV7-2 combines with J gene TRBJ2-7, with 10 nucleotides matching TRBD2. The CDR3 sequence is 15 residues long. V was pared by 4 bases and J by 4 bases, with 7 bases of the junction left unmatched. Germline V gives CDR1 SGHTA, CDR2 FQGNSA. The CDR3 DNA is TGTGCCAGCAGCTCAACGGGACTAGCGAGTTACGAGCAGTACTTC. Translated: CASSSTGLASYEQYF.

Note on this clonotype: A read error may explain this, as a much larger clone is one base away. The chain uses TRBV28 and TRBJ2-2; perhaps TRBD2 as D (5 bases). CDR3 size: 15 residues. CDR1 is MDHEN and CDR2 is SYDVKM in the germline V gene. The CDR3 nucleotides read TGTGCCAGCAGGCCAACCGATGAGAACACCGGGGAGCTGTGTTTT. Translated: CASRPTDENTGELCF.

This clonotype was detected only a few times. The genes are TRBV28 and TRBJ1-3, with 7 bases aligning to TRBD1. From germline, CDR1 is MDHEN and CDR2 SYDVKM. After removal of 8 bases from V and 0 bases from J, the junction contained 10 bases not matched to a gene. CDR3 size: 16 residues. The CDR3 protein is CASRPGTVLSGNTIYF. CDR3 bases: TGTGCCAGCCGTCCCGGGACAGTTCTCTCTGGAAACACCATATATTTT.